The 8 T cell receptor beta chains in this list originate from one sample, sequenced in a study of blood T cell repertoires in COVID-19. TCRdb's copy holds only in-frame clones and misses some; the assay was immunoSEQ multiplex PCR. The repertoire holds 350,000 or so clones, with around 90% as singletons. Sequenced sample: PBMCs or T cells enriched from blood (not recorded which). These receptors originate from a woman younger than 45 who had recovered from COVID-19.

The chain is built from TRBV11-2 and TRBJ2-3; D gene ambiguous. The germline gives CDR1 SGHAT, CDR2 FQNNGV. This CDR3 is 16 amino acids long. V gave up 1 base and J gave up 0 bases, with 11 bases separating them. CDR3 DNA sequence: TGTGCCAGCAGCTTAGTGTTCCCCGCGAGCACAGATACGCAGTATTTT. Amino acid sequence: CASSLVFPASTDTQYF.

In nucleotides, the CDR3 is TGTGCCAGCAGTTACGCGGGAGGGCCAAATGAGCAGTTCTTC. It yields the protein CASSYAGGPNEQFF. The gene calls are TRBV6-5 and TRBJ2-1, with 9 bases that match TRBD2. The CDR3 extends over 14 amino acids. The germline V gene encodes CDR1 MNHEY and CDR2 SVGAGI. The V segment lost 2 bases and the J segment 7 bases; nucleotides outside the gene matches: 3.

The CDR3 bases are TGCAGCGTTGAGGTAGACAGGACCCAGCCCCAGCATTTT. This encodes CSVEVDRTQPQHF. This chain links TRBV29-1 with TRBJ1-5; the D gene is possibly TRBD1 (6 bases). The CDR3 extends over 13 amino acids. Per the germline V gene, CDR1 is SQVTM and CDR2 is ANQGSEA. V lost 3 bases and J 7 bases, leaving 13 bases between the germline ends.

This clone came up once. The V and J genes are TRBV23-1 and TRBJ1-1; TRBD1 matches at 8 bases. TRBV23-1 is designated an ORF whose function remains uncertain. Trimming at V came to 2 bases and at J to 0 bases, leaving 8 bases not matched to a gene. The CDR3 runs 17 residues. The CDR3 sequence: CASSQGYDRGLNTEAFF. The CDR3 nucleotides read TGCGCCAGCAGTCAAGGGTACGACAGGGGCTTGAACACTGAAGCTTTCTTT.

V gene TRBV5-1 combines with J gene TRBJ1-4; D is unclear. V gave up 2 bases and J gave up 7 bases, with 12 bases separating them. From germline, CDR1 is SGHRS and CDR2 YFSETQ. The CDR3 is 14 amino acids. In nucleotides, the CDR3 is TGCGCCAGCAGCTTATATGGAGAAGCTGAAAAACTGTTTTTT. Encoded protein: CASSLYGEAEKLFF.

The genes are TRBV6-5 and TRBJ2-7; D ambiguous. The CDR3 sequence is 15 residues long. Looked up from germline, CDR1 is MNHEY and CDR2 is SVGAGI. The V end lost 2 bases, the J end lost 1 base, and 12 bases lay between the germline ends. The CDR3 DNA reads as TGTGCCAGCAGTTACGGAACACAGTTTTCCTACGAGCAGTACTTC. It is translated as CASSYGTQFSYEQYF.

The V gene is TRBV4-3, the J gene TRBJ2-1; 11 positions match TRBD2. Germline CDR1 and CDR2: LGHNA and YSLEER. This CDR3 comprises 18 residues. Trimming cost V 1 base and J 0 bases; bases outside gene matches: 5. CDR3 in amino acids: CASSQVSGGVSSYNEQFF. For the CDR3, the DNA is TGCGCCAGCAGCCAAGTTAGCGGGGGGGTTAGCTCCTACAATGAGCAGTTCTTC.

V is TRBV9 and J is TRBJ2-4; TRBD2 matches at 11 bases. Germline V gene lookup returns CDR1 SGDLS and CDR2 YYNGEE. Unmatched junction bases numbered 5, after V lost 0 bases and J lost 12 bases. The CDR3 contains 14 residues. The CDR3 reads CASSVDSGGAHQYF. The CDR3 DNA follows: TGTGCCAGCAGCGTAGATAGCGGGGGGGCCCATCAGTACTTC.